Below are 27 T cell receptor beta chains sequenced from a single sample in a study of beta chain features in type 1 diabetes. Expressed TCRB transcripts were sequenced after all isolated RNA was converted to cDNA. The repertoire was sequenced with immunoSEQ multiplex PCR; TCRdb's copy has only in-frame clones and lacks some. The sample contains about 350,000 clones, about 18% of which appear only once. Input material: naive CD4+ T cells from blood. Receptors originate from a woman between 18 and 29 years old in good health.

The chain combines TRBV30 with TRBJ2-7, with D possibly TRBD2 on 6 matching bases. The V gene's germline CDR1 is GTSNPN and CDR2 SVGIG (reference sequence). This CDR3 has 13 residues. V lost 3 bases and J lost 1, with 10 bases in between. The CDR3 nucleotides are TGTGCCTGGAGGGGGGGAGTTTCCTACGAGCAGTACTTC. Translated: CAWRGGVSYEQYF.

This clone came up a few times. The chain uses TRBV5-1 and TRBJ2-1; a weak D match, TRBD1 (5 bases). Trimming shortened V by 0 bases and J by 9 bases, and 13 bases separated the two germline ends. The CDR3 loop spans 14 amino acids. The germline gives CDR1 SGHRS, CDR2 YFSETQ. This CDR3 is CASSLEGGAREQFF. Written as DNA, the CDR3 is TGCGCCAGCAGCTTGGAGGGTGGGGCTCGTGAGCAGTTCTTC.

This clone appeared a few times. This chain links TRBV9 with TRBJ1-1; D may be TRBD1 (6 bases). Between the trimmed V and J ends, which lost 4 bases and 4 bases, there was a span of 17 bases. The CDR3 sequence is 15 residues long. From germline, CDR1 is SGDLS and CDR2 YYNGEE. The CDR3 nucleotides read TGTGCCAGCAGCCCATCAGGGGTTTGGCGCACTGAAGCTTTCTTT. Amino acids: CASSPSGVWRTEAFF.

This clone was found a few times. The rearrangement joins TRBV30 to TRBJ1-5, with TRBD1 identical over 8 bases. CDR3 length: 14 residues. Germline V gives CDR1 GTSNPN, CDR2 SVGIG (reference sequence). CDR3: CAFGTGNSNQPQHF. CDR3 DNA: TGTGCTTTCGGGACAGGAAATAGCAATCAGCCCCAGCATTTT.

The chain carries TRBV4-3 and TRBJ1-2; a possible D gene is TRBD1 (5 bases). V was pared by 1 base and J by 2 bases, with 14 bases between. Per germline, CDR1 LGHNA and CDR2 YSLEER. CDR3 length: 16 amino acids. The CDR3 loop is CASSQGQGAGNYGYTF. Here the CDR3 DNA reads TGCGCCAGCAGCCAAGGCCAAGGTGCAGGGAACTATGGCTACACCTTC.

The J gene is TRBJ2-2, the V gene TRBV29-1, with D perhaps matching TRBD1 (6 bases). CDR1 and CDR2 (germline): SQVTM, ANQGSEA. The CDR3 spans 13 residues. Trimming stripped 6 bases from V and 2 bases from J, with 10 bases between. CDR3 DNA sequence: TGCAGCGTCCTACAGGGCAACACCGGGGAGCTGTTTTTT. This sequence encodes CSVLQGNTGELFF.

The chain joins TRBV30 to TRBJ2-5, with 7 bases aligning to TRBD2. Germline values: CDR1 GTSNPN, CDR2 SVGIG (reference sequence). The CDR3 length is 12 residues. V was clipped by 3 bases and J by 10 bases; unmatched bases: 8. The CDR3 reads CAWRREGMDQYF. CDR3 in DNA: TGTGCCTGGAGAAGGGAGGGGATGGACCAGTACTTC.

This clone was seen only a few times. The gene calls are TRBV7-8 and TRBJ2-1, with 9 bases lining up with TRBD2. Trimming took 1 base from V and 5 from J; bases not matched to a gene: 9. Germline CDR1 reads SGHVS; CDR2 reads FQNEAQ. There are 17 residues in the CDR3. The CDR3 DNA reads as TGTGCCAGCAGCTTAGGTAGGGGACTAGCACACAACAATGAGCAGTTCTTC. Translated: CASSLGRGLAHNNEQFF.

This clone was seen a handful of times. The gene calls are TRBV30 and TRBJ2-1, with TRBD2 matching 7 bases. Germline V lookup: CDR1 GTSNPN, CDR2 SVGIG (reference sequence). V shed 4 bases, J shed 6 bases, and the junction held 9 bases outside the gene matches. The CDR3 is 14 amino acids. The CDR3 here is CAWTKRGRGNEQFF. CDR3 coding DNA: TGTGCCTGGACAAAGCGGGGAAGAGGCAATGAGCAGTTCTTC. The full variable domain, completed using reference TRBV30 and TRBJ2-1, is SQTIHQWPATLVQPVGSPLSLECTVEGTSNPNLYWYRQAAGRGLQLLFYSVGIGQISSEVPQNLSASRPQDRQFILSSKKLLLSDSGFYLCAWTKRGRGNEQFFGPGTRLTVL.

This sequence joins TRBV15 and TRBJ2-3; 9 bases are shared with TRBD2. Trimming took 2 bases from V and 1 from J; bases not matched to a gene: 1. Per the germline V gene, CDR1 is LNHNV and CDR2 is YYDKDF (reference sequence). CDR3 length equals 15 residues. The CDR3 region is CATSRKREGTDTQYF. The CDR3 coding sequence is TGTGCCACCAGCAGAAAGCGGGAGGGCACAGATACGCAGTATTTT.

This clone was counted only a few times. The chain uses TRBV25-1 and TRBJ2-1; 7 positions agree with TRBD1. Losses at the gene ends were 9 bases for V and 4 bases for J; bases not matched to a gene: 3. The CDR3 is 12 residues long. Germline-derived CDR1 and CDR2 are MGHDK and SYGVNS. The CDR3 DNA sequence: TGTGCCAGTCGGGACAGTTACAATGAGCAGTTCTTC. This encodes CASRDSYNEQFF.

Concerning this clone itself: At the DNA level, this CDR3 is encoded by other sequences in the same sample as well. The gene calls are TRBV7-9 and TRBJ2-3; no definite D call. Per germline, CDR1 SEHNR and CDR2 FQNEAQ (reference sequence). Trimming removed 4 bases from V and 3 bases from J, with 5 bases in between. The CDR3 loop spans 12 amino acids. The CDR3 DNA follows: TGTGCCAGCAGCTCGCGTACAGATACGCAGTATTTT. This sequence encodes CASSSRTDTQYF.

The chain uses TRBV25-1 and TRBJ2-5, with 7 bases aligning to TRBD1. V dropped 3 bases and J dropped 4; count of bases not matched to a gene: 5. Per the germline V gene, CDR1 is MGHDK and CDR2 is SYGVNS. This CDR3 contains 14 residues. CDR3 loop: CASSDLAGGETQYF. CDR3 bases: TGTGCCAGCAGTGACTTGGCAGGGGGAGAGACCCAGTACTTC.

This clone was counted only a few times. V is TRBV7-2 and J is TRBJ2-5; weak D call: TRBD2 (5 bases). The V and J ends lost 5 bases and 4 bases respectively, with 8 bases between them. Germline CDR1 SGHTA, CDR2 FQGNSA. The CDR3 loop spans 12 amino acids. The CDR3 loop reads CASSTGVETQYF. The CDR3 DNA is TGTGCCAGCAGCACCGGGGTAGAGACCCAGTACTTC.

In DNA, the CDR3 is TGCGCCAGCAGCCGTCGAGCAGGGTATCAGGCCAAAAACATTCAGTACTTC. Amino acid sequence: CASSRRAGYQAKNIQYF. The gene calls are TRBV4-1 and TRBJ2-4; tentative D call: TRBD1 (5 bases). This CDR3 contains 17 residues. The germline V and J ends were trimmed by 4 bases and 1 base, with 17 bases remaining between them. Germline CDR1 and CDR2: MGHRA and YSYEKL.

V gene TRBV7-8 combines with J gene TRBJ2-1; 11 bases are a match to TRBD2. The V gene end was trimmed by 4 bases and the J gene end by 0 bases; junction bases not matched to a gene: 8. The CDR3 contains 18 residues. Germline CDR1 reads SGHVS; CDR2 reads FQNEAQ. CDR3 sequence reads: CASSSTSGGLSSYNEQFF. In DNA, the CDR3 is TGTGCCAGCAGCTCAACTAGCGGGGGCCTTAGCTCCTACAATGAGCAGTTCTTC.

The chain uses TRBV5-1 and TRBJ1-2; 10 nucleotides match TRBD1. J gave up 10 bases and V 4 bases, and 10 bases lay outside the gene matches. Looked up from germline, CDR1 is SGHRS and CDR2 is YFSETQ. This CDR3 spans 14 amino acids. The DNA for the CDR3 is TGCGCCAGCAGCCCGGGACAGGGGCGTCCCGTCTACACCTTC. It is translated as CASSPGQGRPVYTF.

This clone was counted only a few times. The rearrangement uses TRBV29-1 and TRBJ2-1; tentatively, D is TRBD2 (5 bases). Germline V gene data show CDR1 as SQVTM and CDR2 as ANQGSEA. This CDR3 comprises 11 residues. Between the trimmed V and J ends, which lost 6 bases and 7 bases, there was a span of 10 bases. Written as DNA, the CDR3 is TGCAGCGTCGGGATTTTGAATGAGCAGTTCTTC. It translates to CSVGILNEQFF.

The rearrangement links TRBV18 to TRBJ1-1; D is unresolved. V was pared by 2 bases and J by 5 bases, with 9 bases between. CDR3 length: 13 amino acids. Germline CDR1 is KGHSH and CDR2 is LQKENI. The CDR3, as DNA: TGTGCCAGCTCACCATCGGGGAGGACTGAAGCTTTCTTT. It translates to CASSPSGRTEAFF. The entire variable domain, with the rest obtained from reference TRBV18 and TRBJ1-1, is as follows: NAGVMQNPRHLVRRRGQEARLRCSPMKGHSHVYWYRQLPEEGLKFMVYLQKENIIDESGMPKERFSAEFPKEGPSILRIQQVVRGDSAAYFCASSPSGRTEAFFGQGTRLTVV.

The chain couples TRBV29-1 to TRBJ2-2; TRBD2 agrees at 7 bases. This CDR3 has 11 amino acids. Germline CDR1 and CDR2: SQVTM and ANQGSEA. Unmatched junction bases numbered 4, after V lost 8 bases and J lost 7 bases. As DNA, the CDR3 is TGCAGCTCCGAGCGGGGCGGGGAGCTGTTTTTT. It encodes CSSERGGELFF.

The J gene is TRBJ2-7, the V gene TRBV18; D not resolved. Germline V gives CDR1 KGHSH, CDR2 LQKENI. The CDR3 is 13 residues long. V was pared by 3 bases and J by 3 bases, with 9 bases between. CDR3 sequence reads: CASSPGRDYEQYF. The CDR3 DNA reads as TGTGCCAGCTCACCGGGCAGAGACTACGAGCAGTACTTC.

The chain couples TRBV6-5 to TRBJ2-7; no definite D call. CDR1 and CDR2 from the germline V gene are MNHEY and SVGAGI. Trimming shortened V by 2 bases and J by 5 bases, and 19 bases separated the two germline ends. This CDR3 region has 16 residues. CDR3 residues: CASSYSGYRLGNEQYF. The CDR3 nucleotides are TGTGCCAGCAGTTACAGTGGGTATAGGCTGGGCAACGAGCAGTACTTC.

The table lists this clone with a few counts. V usage is TRBV7-3 and J usage is TRBJ2-1; possibly TRBD2 for D (7 bases). The CDR3 totals 15 residues. Trimming removed 6 bases from V and 9 bases from J, with 21 bases in between. From germline, CDR1 is SGHTA and CDR2 FQGTGA. DNA for the CDR3: TGTGCCAGCAGATCACGAGGCGGCGGGGGCCTTGAGCAGTTCTTC. Residues: CASRSRGGGGLEQFF.

This clone was seen only a few times. The CDR3 nucleotides are TGTGCCAGCAGTGAATTCCGGGGCCAAGAGACCCAGTACTTC. It is translated as CASSEFRGQETQYF. The J gene is TRBJ2-5, the V gene TRBV25-1; D may be TRBD2 (5 bases). Trimming shortened V by 1 base and J by 1 base, and 7 bases separated the two germline ends. Germline CDR1 and CDR2: MGHDK and SYGVNS. The CDR3 has 14 amino acids.

The rearrangement joins TRBV7-2 to TRBJ2-1; no firm D call. Trimming took off 6 bases at V and 0 bases at J, with 15 bases between the two ends. This CDR3 comprises 16 residues. The germline gives CDR1 SGHTA, CDR2 FQGNSA. The CDR3 region is CASSLRSERSYNEQFF. CDR3 coding DNA: TGTGCCAGCAGTCTCCGCAGCGAGCGCTCCTACAATGAGCAGTTCTTC. Looking up the rest from reference TRBV7-2 and TRBJ2-1 gives the full variable domain: GAGVSQSPSNKVTEKGKDVELRCDPISGHTALYWYRQSLGQGLEFLIYFQGNSAPDKSGLPSDRFSAERTGGSVSTLTIQRTQQEDSAVYLCASSLRSERSYNEQFFGPGTRLTVL.

The chain uses TRBV29-1 and TRBJ1-5; D call uncertain. Germline lookup yields CDR1 SQVTM and CDR2 ANQGSEA. The germline V and J ends were trimmed by 6 bases and 5 bases, with 20 bases remaining between them. CDR3 size: 15 residues. DNA of the CDR3: TGCAGCGTCTTTGGAGATACCCCTAAGGATCAGCCCCAGCATTTT. Translating it yields CSVFGDTPKDQPQHF. Full variable domain (missing parts from reference TRBV29-1 and TRBJ1-5): SAVISQKPSRDICQRGTSLTIQCQVDSQVTMMFWYRQQPGQSLTLIATANQGSEATYESGFVIDKFPISRPNLTFSTLTVSNMSPEDSSIYLCSVFGDTPKDQPQHFGDGTRLSIL.

V is TRBV7-9 and J is TRBJ2-4; a possible D gene is TRBD1 (6 bases). The CDR3 spans 16 residues. Between the trimmed V and J ends, which lost 4 bases and 0 bases, there was a span of 13 bases. Looked up from germline, CDR1 is SEHNR and CDR2 is FQNEAQ (reference sequence). The CDR3 loop is CASSSDRILAKNIQYF. CDR3 sequence (DNA): TGTGCCAGCAGCTCTGACAGGATTCTAGCCAAAAACATTCAGTACTTC.